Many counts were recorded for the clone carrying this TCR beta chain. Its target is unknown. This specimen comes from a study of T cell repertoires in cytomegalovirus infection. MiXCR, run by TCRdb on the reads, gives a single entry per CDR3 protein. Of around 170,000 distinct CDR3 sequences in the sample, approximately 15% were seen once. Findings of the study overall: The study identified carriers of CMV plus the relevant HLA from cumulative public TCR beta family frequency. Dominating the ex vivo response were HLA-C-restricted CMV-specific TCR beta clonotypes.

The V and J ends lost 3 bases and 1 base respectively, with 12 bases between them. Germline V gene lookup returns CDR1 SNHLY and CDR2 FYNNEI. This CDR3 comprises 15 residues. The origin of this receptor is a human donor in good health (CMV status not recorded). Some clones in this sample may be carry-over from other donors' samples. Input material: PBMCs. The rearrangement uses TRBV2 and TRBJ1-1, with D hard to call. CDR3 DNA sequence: TGTGCCAGCAGTGAGCAAGGATTTGGGAACACTGAAGCTTTCTTT. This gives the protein CASSEQGFGNTEAFF.